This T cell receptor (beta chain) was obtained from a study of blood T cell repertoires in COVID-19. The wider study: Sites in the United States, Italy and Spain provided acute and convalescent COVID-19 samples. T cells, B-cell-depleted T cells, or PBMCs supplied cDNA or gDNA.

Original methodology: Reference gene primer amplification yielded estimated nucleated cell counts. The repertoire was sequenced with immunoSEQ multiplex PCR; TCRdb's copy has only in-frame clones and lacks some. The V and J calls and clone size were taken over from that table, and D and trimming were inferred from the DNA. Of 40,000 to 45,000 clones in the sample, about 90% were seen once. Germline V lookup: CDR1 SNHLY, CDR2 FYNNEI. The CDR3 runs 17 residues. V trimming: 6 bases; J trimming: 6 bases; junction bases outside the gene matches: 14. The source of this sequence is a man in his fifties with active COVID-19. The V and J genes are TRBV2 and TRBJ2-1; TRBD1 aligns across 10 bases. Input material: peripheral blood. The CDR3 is CASSNPLTGGLGNEQFF. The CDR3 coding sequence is TGTGCCAGCAGCAACCCTTTGACAGGGGGCTTGGGCAATGAGCAGTTCTTC.